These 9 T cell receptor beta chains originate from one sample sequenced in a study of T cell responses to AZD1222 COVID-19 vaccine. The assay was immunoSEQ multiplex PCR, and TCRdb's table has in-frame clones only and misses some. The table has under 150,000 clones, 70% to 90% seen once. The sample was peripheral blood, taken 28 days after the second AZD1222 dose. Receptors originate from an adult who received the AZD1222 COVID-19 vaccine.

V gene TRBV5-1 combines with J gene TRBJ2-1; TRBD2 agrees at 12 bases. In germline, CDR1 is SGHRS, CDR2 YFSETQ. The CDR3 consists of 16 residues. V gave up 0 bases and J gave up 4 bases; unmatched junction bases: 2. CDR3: CASSLALAGGYNEQFF. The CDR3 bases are TGCGCCAGCAGCTTGGCCCTAGCGGGGGGGTACAATGAGCAGTTCTTC.

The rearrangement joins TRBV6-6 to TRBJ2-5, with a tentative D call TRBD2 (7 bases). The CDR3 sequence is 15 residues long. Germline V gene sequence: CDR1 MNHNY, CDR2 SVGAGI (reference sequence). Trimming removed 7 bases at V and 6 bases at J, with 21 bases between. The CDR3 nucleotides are TGTGCCAGCATAGAAGGGGGGGCCCCTTCACAGACCCAGTACTTC. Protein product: CASIEGGAPSQTQYF.

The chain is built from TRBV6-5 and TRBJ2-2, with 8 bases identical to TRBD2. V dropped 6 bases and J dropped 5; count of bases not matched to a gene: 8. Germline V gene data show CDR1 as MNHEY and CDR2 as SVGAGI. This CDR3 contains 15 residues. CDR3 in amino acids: CASRTGGILTGELFF. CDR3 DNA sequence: TGTGCCAGCAGGACGGGGGGGATCTTAACCGGGGAGCTGTTTTTT.

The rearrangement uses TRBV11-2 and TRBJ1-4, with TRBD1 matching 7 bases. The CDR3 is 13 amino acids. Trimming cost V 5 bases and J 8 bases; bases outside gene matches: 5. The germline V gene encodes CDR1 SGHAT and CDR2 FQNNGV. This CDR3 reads CASSTGAREKLFF. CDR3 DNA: TGTGCCAGCAGCACAGGGGCGAGGGAAAAACTGTTTTTT.

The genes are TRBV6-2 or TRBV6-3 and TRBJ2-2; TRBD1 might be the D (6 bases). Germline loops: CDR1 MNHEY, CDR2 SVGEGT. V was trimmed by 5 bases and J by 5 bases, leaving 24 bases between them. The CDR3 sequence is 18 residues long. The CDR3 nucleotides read TGTGCCAGCAGTCTTAGATCTTCACTTATTAGGGGGACCGGGGAGCTGTTTTTT. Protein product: CASSLRSSLIRGTGELFF.

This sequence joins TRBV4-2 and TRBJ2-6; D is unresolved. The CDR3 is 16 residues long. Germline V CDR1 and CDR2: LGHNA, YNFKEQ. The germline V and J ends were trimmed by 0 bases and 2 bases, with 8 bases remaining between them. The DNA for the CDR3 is TGTGCCAGCAGCCAAGATGAAGGTACTGGGGCCAACGTCCTGACTTTC. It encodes CASSQDEGTGANVLTF.

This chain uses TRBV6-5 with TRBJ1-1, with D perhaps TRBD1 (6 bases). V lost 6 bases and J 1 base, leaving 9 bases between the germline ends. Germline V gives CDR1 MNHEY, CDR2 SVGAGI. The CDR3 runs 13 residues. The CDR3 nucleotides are TGTGCCAGCAGCAGACAGGCGAACACTGAAGCTTTCTTT. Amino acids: CASSRQANTEAFF.

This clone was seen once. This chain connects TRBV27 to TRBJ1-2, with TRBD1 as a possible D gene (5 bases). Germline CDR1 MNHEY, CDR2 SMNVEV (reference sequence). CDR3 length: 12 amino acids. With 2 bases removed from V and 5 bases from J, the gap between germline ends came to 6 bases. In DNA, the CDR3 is TGTGCCAGCAGTTTACAGGGTTATGGCTACACCTTC. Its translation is CASSLQGYGYTF.

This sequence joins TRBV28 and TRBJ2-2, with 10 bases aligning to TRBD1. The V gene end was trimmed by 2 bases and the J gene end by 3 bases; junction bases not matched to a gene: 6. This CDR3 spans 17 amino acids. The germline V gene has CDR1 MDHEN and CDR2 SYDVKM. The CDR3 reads CASSLPGQGEDTGELFF. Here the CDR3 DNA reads TGTGCCAGCAGTTTACCTGGACAGGGGGAGGACACCGGGGAGCTGTTTTTT.